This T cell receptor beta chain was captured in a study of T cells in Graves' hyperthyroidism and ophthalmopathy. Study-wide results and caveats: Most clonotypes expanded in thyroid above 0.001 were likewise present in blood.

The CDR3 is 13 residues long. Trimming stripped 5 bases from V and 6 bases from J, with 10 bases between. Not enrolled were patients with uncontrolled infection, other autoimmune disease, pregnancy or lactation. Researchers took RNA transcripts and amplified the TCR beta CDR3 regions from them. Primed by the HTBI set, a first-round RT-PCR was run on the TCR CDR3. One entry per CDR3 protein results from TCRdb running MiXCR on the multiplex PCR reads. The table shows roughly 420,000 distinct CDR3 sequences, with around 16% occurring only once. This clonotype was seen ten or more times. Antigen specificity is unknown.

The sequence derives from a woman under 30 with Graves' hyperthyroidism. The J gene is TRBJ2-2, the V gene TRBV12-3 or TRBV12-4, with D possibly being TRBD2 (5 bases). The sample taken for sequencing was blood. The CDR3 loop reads CASSIRTAGELFF. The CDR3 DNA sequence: TGTGCCAGCAGTATAAGGACTGCCGGGGAGCTGTTTTTT.